Each of the 14 T cell receptor beta chains below was sequenced from the same sample in a study of a mutant IDH1 vaccine in newly diagnosed glioma listed by TCRdb under 2021. The library was made by the immunoSEQ multiplex PCR assay. Not all clones reach the TCRdb copy of this immuneACCESS table, which keeps in-frame sequences only. Checked studies attribute under half of the gap to unresolved V genes and leave the rest unexplained. This sample is represented by over 50,000 clones; more than 75% of them were singletons. 4.9% of the sample comes from the top ten. These receptors' antigens are unknown. The sample's time point label is to be understood as: week 47, end of study. Each vaccine dose was 300 ug of a 20-mer mutant IDH1 peptide in Montanide, given subcutaneously with topical imiquimod. The sequencing here drew on PBMCs, taken from a glioma patient whose treatment included an IDH1 peptide vaccine. Source of these receptors: a woman in her thirties or forties with glioma. Some clones in this sample may be carry-over from other donors' samples.

This clone was observed a few times. This rearrangement joins TRBV2 to TRBJ1-1; 8 positions match TRBD1. The CDR3 totals 14 residues. Germline CDR1 reads SNHLY; CDR2 reads FYNNEI. Trimming cost V 4 bases and J 1 base; bases outside gene matches: 2. For the CDR3, the DNA is TGTGCCAGCAGTGTCGGACAGGGGAACACTGAAGCTTTCTTT. Translating gives CASSVGQGNTEAFF.

The chain employs TRBV7-2 and TRBJ1-1; 8 bases are a match to TRBD1. There are 13 residues in the CDR3. The junction had 5 bases not matched to a gene; V was cut back by 6 bases and J by 5 bases. Germline V gene sequence: CDR1 SGHTA, CDR2 FQGNSA. DNA of the CDR3: TGTGCCAGCAGACCAAGGACAGGGACTGAAGCTTTCTTT. Amino acids: CASRPRTGTEAFF. The complete variable domain, with remaining parts taken from reference TRBV7-2 and TRBJ1-1, reads GAGVSQSPSNKVTEKGKDVELRCDPISGHTALYWYRQSLGQGLEFLIYFQGNSAPDKSGLPSDRFSAERTGGSVSTLTIQRTQQEDSAVYLCASRPRTGTEAFFGQGTRLTVV.

The genes are TRBV5-1 and TRBJ1-6; 10 bases fit TRBD1. The CDR3 covers 15 residues. The germline gives CDR1 SGHRS, CDR2 YFSETQ. V dropped 7 bases and J dropped 5; count of bases not matched to a gene: 6. The CDR3 DNA reads as TGCGCCAGCGAGGAGACAGGGGGCAATAATTCACCCCTCCACTTT. Its protein is CASEETGGNNSPLHF. Filled out from reference TRBV5-1 and TRBJ1-6, the complete variable domain reads KAGVTQTPRYLIKTRGQQVTLSCSPISGHRSVSWYQQTPGQGLQFLFEYFSETQRNKGNFPGRFSGRQFSNSRSEMNVSTLELGDSALYLCASEETGGNNSPLHFGNGTRLTVT.

The V and J genes are TRBV9 and TRBJ2-3; the match to TRBD2 covers 8 bases. Germline V gene lookup returns CDR1 SGDLS and CDR2 YYNGEE. V trimming: 3 bases; J trimming: 1 base; junction bases outside the gene matches: 1. The CDR3 spans 14 residues. This CDR3 reads CASSASGRTDTQYF. CDR3 in DNA: TGTGCCAGCAGCGCTAGCGGGCGCACAGATACGCAGTATTTT.

V is TRBV6-5 and J is TRBJ1-4; unclear D gene. CDR1 MNHEY and CDR2 SVGAGI come from the germline V gene. The CDR3 runs to 15 residues. Trimming pared 6 bases from V and 3 bases from J, leaving 14 bases between. CDR3 nucleotides: TGTGCCAGCAGCAACCCCGGGGTATCTAATGAAAAACTGTTTTTT. It is translated as CASSNPGVSNEKLFF.

The V call is TRBV21-1, the J call TRBJ1-4; the D segment call TRBD1 is taken from the table without a DNA check. TRBV21-1 is recorded as a pseudogene. The CDR3 is made up of 19 amino acids. CDR3 nucleotide sequence: TGTGCCAGCAGCAAGTCCCGACAGGGCCCGGGACTAACTAATGAAAAACTGTTTTTT. Protein product: CASSKSRQGPGLTNEKLFF.

This chain connects TRBV13 to TRBJ2-7, with TRBD1 matching 9 bases. Looked up from germline, CDR1 is PRHDT and CDR2 is FYEKMQ (reference sequence). The CDR3 covers 12 residues. Trimming at V came to 3 bases and at J to 7 bases, leaving 1 base not matched to a gene. In DNA, the CDR3 is TGTGCCAGCAGCTTGACAGGGGGGGAGCAGTACTTC. This encodes CASSLTGGEQYF. Full variable domain (rest looked up from reference TRBV13 and TRBJ2-7): AAGVIQSPRHLIKEKRETATLKCYPIPRHDTVYWYQQGPGQDPQFLISFYEKMQSDKGSIPDRFSAQQFSDYHSELNMSSLELGDSALYFCASSLTGGEQYFGPGTRLTVT.

The chain joins TRBV4-1 to TRBJ2-1; D gene uncertain. V was pared by 2 bases and J by 6 bases, with 11 bases between. Looked up from germline, CDR1 is MGHRA and CDR2 is YSYEKL. The CDR3 is 14 amino acids. The CDR3 is CASSQLGRGNEQFF. The CDR3, as DNA: TGCGCCAGCAGCCAACTCGGCAGAGGCAATGAGCAGTTCTTC.

The CDR3 bases are TGTGCCAGTAGTATCGTTGGTGGGGGAGGTGATGGCTACACCTTC. It codes for CASSIVGGGGDGYTF. The chain is built from TRBV19 and TRBJ1-2; tentative D call: TRBD1 (5 bases). Germline CDR1 LNHDA, CDR2 SQIVND (reference sequence). V lost 3 bases and J 6 bases, leaving 17 bases between the germline ends. CDR3 length: 15 residues. Together with reference TRBV19 and TRBJ1-2, the CDR3 gives the full variable domain: DGGITQSPKYLFRKEGQNVTLSCEQNLNHDAMYWYRQDPGQGLRLIYYSQIVNDFQKGDIAEGYSVSREKKESFPLTVTSAQKNPTAFYLCASSIVGGGGDGYTFGSGTRLTVV.

This clone was found once. This chain connects TRBV19 to TRBJ2-7; 7 nucleotides align to TRBD2. V shed 3 bases and J 2 bases; nucleotides not matched to a gene: 4. The germline V gene has CDR1 LNHDA and CDR2 SQIVND (reference sequence). The CDR3 totals 14 residues. CDR3 DNA: TGTGCCAGTAGTATTGGGAGCGGGGCCTACGAGCAGTACTTC. Protein: CASSIGSGAYEQYF. Supplemented by reference TRBV19 and TRBJ2-7, the full variable domain reads DGGITQSPKYLFRKEGQNVTLSCEQNLNHDAMYWYRQDPGQGLRLIYYSQIVNDFQKGDIAEGYSVSREKKESFPLTVTSAQKNPTAFYLCASSIGSGAYEQYFGPGTRLTVT.

The count of this clone is one. The chain employs TRBV27 and TRBJ2-7, with TRBD1 matching over 8 bases. The V segment lost 6 bases and the J segment 6 bases; nucleotides outside the gene matches: 7. Looked up from germline, CDR1 is MNHEY and CDR2 is SMNVEV (reference sequence). This CDR3 is 13 amino acids long. For the CDR3, the DNA is TGTGCCAGCAGCCTGACAGGGGTGTCCGAGCAGTACTTC. Amino acid sequence: CASSLTGVSEQYF.

V usage is TRBV5-4 and J usage is TRBJ2-6, with D perhaps matching TRBD1 (5 bases). V was clipped by 2 bases and J by 0 bases, with 12 bases between them. Germline assignment: CDR1 SGHNT and CDR2 YYREEE (reference sequence). The CDR3 spans 17 residues. The CDR3: CASSFAGLFSGANVLTF. For the CDR3, the DNA is TGTGCCAGCAGCTTTGCAGGGCTCTTCTCTGGGGCCAACGTCCTGACTTTC.

V usage is TRBV10-3 and J usage is TRBJ2-3, with 8 bases matching TRBD2. The CDR3 totals 15 residues. J gave up 4 bases and V 2 bases, and 5 bases lay outside the gene matches. Germline V gives CDR1 ENHRY, CDR2 SYGVKD. The CDR3 here is CAISERGLGADTQYF. CDR3 bases: TGTGCCATCAGTGAGAGGGGACTAGGCGCAGATACGCAGTATTTT.

The J gene is TRBJ1-4, the V gene TRBV5-1; weak D call: TRBD1 (6 bases). There are 14 residues in the CDR3. CDR1 is SGHRS and CDR2 is YFSETQ in the germline V gene. V was pared by 2 bases and J by 8 bases, with 13 bases between. CDR3 DNA: TGCGCCAGCAGCTTTGGGGGCTGGGTGGAAAAACTGTTTTTT. It yields the protein CASSFGGWVEKLFF.